Given below is one TCR beta chain in context. The data derive from a study of blood T cell repertoires in COVID-19. Germline V gene sequence: CDR1 SQVTM, CDR2 ANQGSEA. Between the trimmed V and J ends, which lost 6 bases and 8 bases, there was a span of 25 bases. This CDR3 region has 16 residues. Method: immunoSEQ multiplex PCR; TCRdb's copy keeps in-frame clones and lacks some. The sample shows 140,000 to 150,000 clones, around 87% of them seen only once. The origin of this receptor is a man aged 50 to 59 who had recovered from COVID-19. What was sequenced was peripheral blood. V usage is TRBV29-1 and J usage is TRBJ1-4; the D gene is possibly TRBD1 (6 bases). The DNA for the CDR3 is TGCAGCGTCCAACAGCCCGCGACAGGTGGTTCGGAAAAACTGTTTTTT. This translates into CSVQQPATGGSEKLFF.